This T cell receptor (beta chain) was sequenced during a study of cytomegalovirus exposure and HLA in healthy donors. Whole-study results and caveats: Specificity of a few CMV-associated chains for CMV antigens was verified in vitro. There were several of the most significant clusters that appeared linked to common viral pathogens in a later analysis.

With 60 Vbeta and 13 Jbeta primers, the PCR was carried out. Assay: immunoSEQ multiplex PCR; the TCRdb copy retains only in-frame clones and omits some. The table includes about 250,000 clones, 75% to 90% detected once. Regarding this clone: What it binds is not known.

CDR1 and CDR2 (germline): SEHNR, FQNEAQ (reference sequence). This CDR3 is 14 amino acids long. V lost 3 bases to trimming and J lost 11 bases, with 19 bases between them. J is TRBJ1-1 and V is TRBV7-9; D call uncertain. The sample consisted of PBMCs. The receptor was derived from a girl between 2 and 10 years old in good health and CMV-seronegative. The CDR3 DNA is TGTGCCAGCAGCTTCGACTCTCCCCCTATGCGGGCTTTCTTT. This codes for CASSFDSPPMRAFF.